The source of this T cell receptor beta chain is a study of beta chain features in type 1 diabetes. Overall study results and limits: Sequencing from cDNA could over-represent high-TCR-expressing cells.

The germline gives CDR1 SGHVS, CDR2 FQNEAQ. The V and J ends lost 5 bases and 0 bases, in that order; junction bases with no gene match: 9. This CDR3 spans 17 amino acids. This clone was recorded at least ten times. What it binds is not known. The isolated RNA, all of it, was reverse transcribed, so expressed TCRB transcripts were what got sequenced. TCRdb's copy holds only in-frame clones and misses some; the assay was immunoSEQ multiplex PCR. The table includes fewer than 350,000 clones, 7.5% to 9.5% detected once. The V and J genes are TRBV7-8 and TRBJ1-5, with TRBD1 matching 8 bases. The sequenced sample was central memory CD4+ T cells from blood. The TCR comes from a woman between 18 and 30 years old in good health. The CDR3 sequence: CASSTGGRGLSNQPQHF. The CDR3 DNA sequence: TGTGCCAGCAGCACCGGCGGCAGGGGGCTTAGCAATCAGCCCCAGCATTTT.